The 17 T cell receptor beta chains in this list originate from one sample, sequenced in a study of blood T cell repertoires in COVID-19. Only in-frame clones appear in the TCRdb table, and some are missing; sequencing was by immunoSEQ multiplex PCR. The sample carries 55,000 to 70,000 clones, more than 90% recorded once. Input material: peripheral blood. These receptors were taken from a human donor in a cohort sampled during active COVID-19.

The V call is TRBV18, the J call TRBJ2-1; TRBD1 aligns across 10 bases. The germline V gene encodes CDR1 KGHSH and CDR2 LQKENI. The V gene end was trimmed by 3 bases and the J gene end by 9 bases; junction bases not matched to a gene: 2. CDR3 length equals 13 residues. The CDR3 is CASSPGTGVEQFF. The CDR3 DNA follows: TGTGCCAGCTCACCTGGGACAGGGGTTGAGCAGTTCTTC. Full variable domain (outside the CDR3, taken from reference TRBV18 and TRBJ2-1): NAGVMQNPRHLVRRRGQEARLRCSPMKGHSHVYWYRQLPEEGLKFMVYLQKENIIDESGMPKERFSAEFPKEGPSILRIQQVVRGDSAAYFCASSPGTGVEQFFGPGTRLTVL.

The V call is TRBV28, the J call TRBJ1-2; possible D gene TRBD1, 5 bases. This CDR3 contains 15 residues. Deletions cut 4 bases from V and 6 bases from J, with 18 bases between. Germline V gene sequence: CDR1 MDHEN, CDR2 SYDVKM. The CDR3 nucleotides are TGTGCCAGCAGTTCCCATGGTTGGGCAGGGAATGGCTACACCTTC. Translated, it gives CASSSHGWAGNGYTF.

The chain has TRBV6-5 and TRBJ2-1; 8 bases align to TRBD1. The trim removed 2 bases at V and 9 bases at J, leaving 12 bases unmatched. The CDR3 runs to 16 residues. Looked up from germline, CDR1 is MNHEY and CDR2 is SVGAGI. CDR3 in DNA: TGTGCCAGCAGTTACCTCGACAGGGGTCACCACGGTGAGCAGTTCTTC. Translated, it gives CASSYLDRGHHGEQFF.

CDR3 DNA: TGTGCCAGCAGTACCGGGGACAGGGGGAACACTGAAGCTTTCTTT. This codes for CASSTGDRGNTEAFF. The chain joins TRBV6-5 to TRBJ1-1, with TRBD1 matching 10 bases. CDR3 length: 15 amino acids. Germline V gene sequence: CDR1 MNHEY, CDR2 SVGAGI. Germline trimming cut 5 bases from V and 1 base from J; bases unmatched to any gene: 4.

This clone occurred once. The chain has TRBV28 and TRBJ2-2, with D possibly being TRBD1 (5 bases). Germline values: CDR1 MDHEN, CDR2 SYDVKM. V lost 7 bases, J lost 4 bases, and 16 bases lay in between. The CDR3 spans 15 residues. The CDR3 DNA reads TGTGCCAGCAAGTTGCTCGCACAGGTCACCGGGGAGCTGTTTTTT. This encodes CASKLLAQVTGELFF.

V gene TRBV19 combines with J gene TRBJ2-2; 7 bases map to TRBD2. Per germline, CDR1 LNHDA and CDR2 SQIVND (reference sequence). V lost 2 bases to trimming and J lost 6 bases; unmatched junction nucleotides: 3. The CDR3 is 14 amino acids. The CDR3 region has the DNA TGTGCCAGTAGTATAAGCGGGACCGCCGGGGAGCTGTTTTTT. It specifies CASSISGTAGELFF.

This clone occurred once. The rearrangement joins TRBV3-1 (or the pseudogene TRBV3-2) to TRBJ2-1; 10 bases line up with TRBD2. Trimming removed 4 bases from V and 10 bases from J; junction bases left unmatched: 4. The CDR3 sequence is 13 residues long. Germline assignment: CDR1 LGHDT and CDR2 YNNKEL (reference sequence). For the CDR3, the DNA is TGTGCCAGCAGCCCGACGACTAGCGGGGAGCAGTTCTTC. This codes for CASSPTTSGEQFF.

The chain employs TRBV5-1 and TRBJ2-7; 7 nucleotides line up with TRBD1. This CDR3 contains 14 residues. Germline CDR1 reads SGHRS; CDR2 reads YFSETQ. The V gene end was trimmed by 3 bases and the J gene end by 0 bases; junction bases not matched to a gene: 3. The CDR3 loop reads CASSSGDSSYEQYF. CDR3 bases: TGCGCCAGCAGCTCAGGGGACAGCTCCTACGAGCAGTACTTC.

V gene TRBV5-1 combines with J gene TRBJ2-7; TRBD1 might be the D (6 bases). Trimming pared 5 bases from V and 3 bases from J, leaving 12 bases between. This CDR3 region has 13 residues. Germline values: CDR1 SGHRS, CDR2 YFSETQ. The CDR3 region is CASSEGHLYEQYF. The CDR3 DNA is TGCGCCAGCAGTGAGGGACACCTCTACGAGCAGTACTTC.

The CDR3 DNA is TGCAGCGTTGAAAAGGGGTGGGCCGCGGGAACTGAAGCTTTCTTT. It specifies CSVEKGWAAGTEAFF. The chain uses TRBV29-1 and TRBJ1-1; a possible D gene is TRBD1 (5 bases). Germline CDR1 SQVTM, CDR2 ANQGSEA. Trimming took 2 bases from V and 5 from J, leaving 18 bases between them. The CDR3 covers 15 residues.

The chain carries TRBV7-9 and TRBJ2-7; 9 nucleotides agree with TRBD1. Germline V gene sequence: CDR1 SEHNR, CDR2 FQNEAQ (reference sequence). V shed 6 bases and J 3 bases; nucleotides not matched to a gene: 9. This CDR3 is 15 amino acids long. In DNA, the CDR3 is TGTGCCAGCAGTCGGGCTCTGGGACAGGGCTACGAGCAGTACTTC. This encodes CASSRALGQGYEQYF.

This sequence joins TRBV24-1 and TRBJ1-5, with 7 positions matching TRBD1. The CDR3 consists of 16 residues. CDR1 and CDR2 (germline): KGHDR, SFDVKD. Trimming removed 4 bases from V and 3 bases from J; junction bases left unmatched: 8. CDR3 amino acids: CATSDRPTGPNQPQHF. The CDR3 DNA follows: TGTGCCACCAGTGACCGACCGACAGGGCCCAATCAGCCCCAGCATTTT.

The chain couples TRBV12-3 or TRBV12-4 to TRBJ1-1; TRBD1 is a possible D gene (5 bases). Deletions cut 5 bases from V and 0 bases from J, with 7 bases between. The CDR3 runs 13 residues. The CDR3 nucleotides read TGTGCCAGCAGTCCCAGGGTGAACACTGAAGCTTTCTTT. Encoded protein: CASSPRVNTEAFF.

The sample holds one count of this clone. The chain couples TRBV6-5 to TRBJ1-5; D is unclear. Germline assignment: CDR1 MNHEY and CDR2 SVGAGI. CDR3 length: 13 amino acids. Trimming removed 6 bases at V and 6 bases at J, with 12 bases between. In DNA, the CDR3 is TGTGCCAGCAGCCCCCAGTGGGCTCAGCCCCAGCATTTT. Protein: CASSPQWAQPQHF.

V usage is TRBV19 and J usage is TRBJ2-5, with D maybe TRBD2 (6 bases). Between the trimmed V and J ends, which lost 6 bases and 0 bases, there was a span of 8 bases. The V gene's germline CDR1 is LNHDA and CDR2 SQIVND (reference sequence). The CDR3 covers 13 residues. The CDR3 protein is CASSTGDQETQYF. The CDR3 DNA sequence: TGTGCCAGTAGCACGGGGGACCAAGAGACCCAGTACTTC.

This chain links TRBV7-2 with TRBJ2-6; no definite D call. The CDR3 runs 16 residues. Trimming took off 3 bases at V and 0 bases at J, with 9 bases between the two ends. Per the germline V gene, CDR1 is SGHTA and CDR2 is FQGNSA. DNA for the CDR3: TGTGCCAGCAGCTTGGGCCCAGTCTCTGGGGCCAACGTCCTGACTTTC. This encodes CASSLGPVSGANVLTF.

The CDR3 DNA is TGTGCCAGCAGCCAGGGACAGGGACGTGACGAGCAGTACTTC. This sequence encodes CASSQGQGRDEQYF. The chain links TRBV3-1 (or the pseudogene TRBV3-2) to TRBJ2-7; 9 positions agree with TRBD1. The CDR3 sequence is 14 residues long. With V trimmed by 3 bases and J by 5 bases, 5 bases remained unmatched. In germline, CDR1 is LGHDT, CDR2 YNNKEL (reference sequence).